This TCR beta chain was identified in a study of cytomegalovirus exposure and HLA in healthy donors. A remark on this clone: Its antigen remains unknown.

It was with 60 Vbeta and 13 Jbeta primers that the PCR ran. Assay used: immunoSEQ multiplex PCR; TCRdb lists only in-frame clones, some missing. Among about 160,000 clones, 70% to 80% were seen once, and the ten largest hold around 1.4%. General study results and limits: Later analysis revealed greater clonal expansion in HLA-associated TCR beta chains than in equally common others.

This CDR3 comprises 17 residues. Looked up from germline, CDR1 is SGHTA and CDR2 is FQGNSA. With 5 bases clipped from V and 2 bases from J, the junction kept 8 bases outside the gene matches. The origin of this receptor is a man aged 55 to 70 in good health and CMV-seronegative. What was sequenced was PBMCs. This chain uses TRBV7-2 with TRBJ2-5, with 13 bases matching TRBD2. The CDR3 nucleotides read TGTGCCAGCAGCCCACAGACGACTAGCGGGGGGCAAGAGACCCAGTACTTC. It specifies CASSPQTTSGGQETQYF. The full variable domain, with the rest looked up from reference TRBV7-2 and TRBJ2-5, is GAGVSQSPSNKVTEKGKDVELRCDPISGHTALYWYRQSLGQGLEFLIYFQGNSAPDKSGLPSDRFSAERTGGSVSTLTIQRTQQEDSAVYLCASSPQTTSGGQETQYFGPGTRLLVL.